These T cell receptor beta chains were read from a single sample in a study of cytomegalovirus exposure and HLA in healthy donors. Clones were sequenced by immunoSEQ multiplex PCR, and TCRdb holds only the in-frame ones, with some missing. The sample carries just under 95,000 clones, just under 85% recorded once. Sequenced sample: PBMCs. The receptors originated from a woman between 18 and 29 years old in good health and CMV-seropositive. CDR3s include the opening cysteine and the closing phenylalanine or tryptophan. A D gene is named only where the DNA matches it firmly.

D	V	J	CDR3
-	TRBV19	TRBJ1-5	CASTVRPPVVAEDQPQHF
-	TRBV6-5	TRBJ2-1	CASSYAGPNEQFF
-	TRBV18	TRBJ1-1	CASSPPRGGNTEAFF
-	TRBV2	TRBJ2-1	CASSGDHSYNEQFF
-	TRBV12-5	TRBJ1-1	CASGFSGKLGTEAFF
TRBD1	TRBV27	TRBJ1-5	CASRPGTGRNQPQHF
-	TRBV5-8	TRBJ1-1	CASSLDWNTEAFF
TRBD1	TRBV30	TRBJ2-3	CAWSVAWDRFTDTQYF
-	TRBV9	TRBJ1-1	CASSPQTEAFF
-	TRBV11-2	TRBJ1-3	CASSPIRGPGNTIYF
TRBD1	TRBV5-1	TRBJ2-7	CASSLSSGTVHEQYF
TRBD1	TRBV19	TRBJ1-1	CASSIEYRGEAFF
-	TRBV12-5	TRBJ2-6	CASGLGRGGANVLTF
TRBD2	TRBV28	TRBJ2-4	CASNGEGSLNIQYF
-	TRBV6-4	TRBJ2-2	CASSPSNTGELFF
-	TRBV29-1	TRBJ2-5	CSVFGQGRETQYF
TRBD1	TRBV5-4	TRBJ2-7	CASRLTGGGSYEQYF
TRBD1	TRBV13	TRBJ1-4	CASSSWTGPNNEKLFF
TRBD2	TRBV7-8	TRBJ2-1	CASSYLAGGELHEQFF
-	TRBV14	TRBJ2-7	CASSQPGQPNSYEQYF
TRBD1	TRBV5-6	TRBJ2-7	CASSPGTGGSYEQYF
-	TRBV6-4	TRBJ2-2	CDSSERGTGELFF
TRBD1	TRBV6-1	TRBJ1-4	CASSEYQGASEKLFF
TRBD1	TRBV29-1	TRBJ2-1	CSVATGTGGTEQFF
TRBD1	TRBV6-5	TRBJ2-7	CASSRDSYEQYF
-	TRBV7-9	TRBJ2-5	CATLTPSTAQETQYF
TRBD1	TRBV28	TRBJ2-1	CASSFRGTGVNEQFF
TRBD2	TRBV19	TRBJ2-3	CASSPWTSGGASTDTQYF
-	TRBV6-5	TRBJ1-1	CASSYSSSGGGTEAFF
-	TRBV4-1	TRBJ1-2	CASRETGKAANYGYTF
TRBD2	TRBV5-6	TRBJ2-7	CASSLLAGNNEQYF
TRBD2	TRBV6-5	TRBJ2-7	CASSTIAGHEQYF
-	TRBV15	TRBJ1-1	CATSRGSGMNTEAFF
TRBD2	TRBV10-3	TRBJ2-3	CAISEISGGSDTQYF
TRBD2	TRBV23-1	TRBJ2-7	CASSRLAGPYSYEQYF
-	TRBV5-1	TRBJ1-2	CASSSGVPVGNYGYTF
TRBD1	TRBV6-1	TRBJ2-1	CASREPGQPSYNEQFF
TRBD1	TRBV28	TRBJ1-2	CASSLTGNYGYTF
TRBD1	TRBV10-1	TRBJ2-3	CASSVHRQGSSTDTQYF
-	TRBV7-2	TRBJ2-7	CASSFSAHTYEQYF
-	TRBV6-5	TRBJ1-1	CASGRQGSNTEAFF
-	TRBV28	TRBJ1-2	CASSLMVAGGLYGYTF
TRBD2	TRBV7-3	TRBJ2-2	CASSLGTSGYTGELFF
TRBD1	TRBV6-5	TRBJ2-2	CASSYGTGIGELFF
TRBD1	TRBV6-6	TRBJ1-1	CASSRQGYTEAFF
-	TRBV5-4	TRBJ1-1	CASSFQSRAPPNTEAFF
TRBD1	TRBV7-9	TRBJ1-2	CASSSADRGVRYTF